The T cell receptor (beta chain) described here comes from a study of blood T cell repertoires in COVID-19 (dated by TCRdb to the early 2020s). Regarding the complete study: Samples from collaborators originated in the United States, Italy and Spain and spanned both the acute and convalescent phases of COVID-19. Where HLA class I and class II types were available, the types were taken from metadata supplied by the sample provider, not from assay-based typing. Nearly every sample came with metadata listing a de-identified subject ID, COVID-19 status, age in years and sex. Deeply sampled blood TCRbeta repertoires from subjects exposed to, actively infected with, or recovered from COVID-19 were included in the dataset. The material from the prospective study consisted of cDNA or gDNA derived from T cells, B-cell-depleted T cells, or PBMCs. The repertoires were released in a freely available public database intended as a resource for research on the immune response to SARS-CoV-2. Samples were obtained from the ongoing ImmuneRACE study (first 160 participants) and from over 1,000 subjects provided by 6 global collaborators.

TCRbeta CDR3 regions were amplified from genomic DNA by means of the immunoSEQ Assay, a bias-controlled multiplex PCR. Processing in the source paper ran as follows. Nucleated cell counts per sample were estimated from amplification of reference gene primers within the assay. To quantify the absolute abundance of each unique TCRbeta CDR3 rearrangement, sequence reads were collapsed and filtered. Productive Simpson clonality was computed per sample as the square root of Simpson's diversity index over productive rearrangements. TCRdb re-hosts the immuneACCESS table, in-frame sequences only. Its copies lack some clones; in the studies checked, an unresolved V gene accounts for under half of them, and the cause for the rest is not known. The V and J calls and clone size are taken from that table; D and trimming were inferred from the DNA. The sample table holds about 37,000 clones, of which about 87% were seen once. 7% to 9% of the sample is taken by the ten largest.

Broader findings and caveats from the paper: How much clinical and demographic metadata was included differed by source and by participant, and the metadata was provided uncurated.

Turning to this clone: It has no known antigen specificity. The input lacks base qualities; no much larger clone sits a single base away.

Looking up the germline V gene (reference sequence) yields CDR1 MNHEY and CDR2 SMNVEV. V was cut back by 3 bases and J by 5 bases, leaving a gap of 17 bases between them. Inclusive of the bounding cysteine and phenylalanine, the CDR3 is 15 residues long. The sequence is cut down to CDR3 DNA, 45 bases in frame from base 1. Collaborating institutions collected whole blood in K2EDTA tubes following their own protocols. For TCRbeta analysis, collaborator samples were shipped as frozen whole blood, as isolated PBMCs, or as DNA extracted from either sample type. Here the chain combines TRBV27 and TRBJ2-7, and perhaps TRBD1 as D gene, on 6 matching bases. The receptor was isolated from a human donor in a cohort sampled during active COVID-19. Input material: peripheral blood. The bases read TGTGCCAGCAGTTTGGGAGCAGGGGTCATCCACGAGCAGTACTTC. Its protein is CASSLGAGVIHEQYF.